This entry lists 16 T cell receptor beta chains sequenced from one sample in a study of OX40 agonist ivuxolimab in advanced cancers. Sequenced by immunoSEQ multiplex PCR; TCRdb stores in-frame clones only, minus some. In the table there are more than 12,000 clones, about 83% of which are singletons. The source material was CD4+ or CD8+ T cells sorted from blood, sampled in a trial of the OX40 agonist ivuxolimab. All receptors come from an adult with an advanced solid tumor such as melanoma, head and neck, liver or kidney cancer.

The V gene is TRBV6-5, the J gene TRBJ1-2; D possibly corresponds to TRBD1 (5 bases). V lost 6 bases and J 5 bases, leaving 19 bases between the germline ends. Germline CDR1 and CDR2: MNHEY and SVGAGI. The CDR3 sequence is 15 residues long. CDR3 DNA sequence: TGTGCCAGCAGAAATGGGAGGGGAACATCTTATGGCTACACCTTC. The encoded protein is CASRNGRGTSYGYTF.

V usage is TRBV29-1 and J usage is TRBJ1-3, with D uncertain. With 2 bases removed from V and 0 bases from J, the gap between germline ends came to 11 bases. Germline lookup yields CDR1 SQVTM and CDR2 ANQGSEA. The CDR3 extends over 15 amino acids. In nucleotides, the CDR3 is TGCAGCGTTGAATCTCTCGGCCACTCTGGAAACACCATATATTTT. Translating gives CSVESLGHSGNTIYF.

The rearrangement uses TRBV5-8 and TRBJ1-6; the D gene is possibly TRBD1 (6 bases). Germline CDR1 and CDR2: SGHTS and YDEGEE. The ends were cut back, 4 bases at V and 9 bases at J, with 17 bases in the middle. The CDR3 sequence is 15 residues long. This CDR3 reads CASSQQGWGGSPLHF. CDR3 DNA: TGTGCCAGCAGCCAACAGGGCTGGGGGGGTTCACCCCTCCACTTT.

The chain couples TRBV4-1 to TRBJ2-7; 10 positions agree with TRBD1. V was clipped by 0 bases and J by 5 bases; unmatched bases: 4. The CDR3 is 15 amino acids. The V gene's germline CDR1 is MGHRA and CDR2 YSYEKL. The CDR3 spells CASSQEGTGADEQYF. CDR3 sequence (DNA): TGCGCCAGCAGCCAAGAAGGGACAGGGGCGGACGAGCAGTACTTC.

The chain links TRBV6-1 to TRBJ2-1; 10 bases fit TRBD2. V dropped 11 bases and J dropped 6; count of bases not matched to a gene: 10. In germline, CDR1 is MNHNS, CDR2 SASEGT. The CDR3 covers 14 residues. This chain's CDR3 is CAAESGGALNEQFF. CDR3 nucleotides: TGTGCCGCCGAGAGCGGGGGGGCCCTCAATGAGCAGTTCTTC.

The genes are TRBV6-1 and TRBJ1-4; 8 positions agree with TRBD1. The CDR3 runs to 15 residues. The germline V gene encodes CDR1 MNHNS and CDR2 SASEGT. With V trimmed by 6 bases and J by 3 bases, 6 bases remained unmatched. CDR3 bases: TGTGCCAGCAGGCCCAGGGGGCCGGCTAATGAAAAACTGTTTTTT. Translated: CASRPRGPANEKLFF.

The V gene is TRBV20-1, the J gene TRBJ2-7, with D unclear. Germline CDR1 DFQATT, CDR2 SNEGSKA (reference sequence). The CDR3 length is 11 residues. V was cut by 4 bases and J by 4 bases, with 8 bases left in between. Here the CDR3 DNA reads TGCAGTGCTAAACTCCGATACGAGCAGTACTTC. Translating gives CSAKLRYEQYF.

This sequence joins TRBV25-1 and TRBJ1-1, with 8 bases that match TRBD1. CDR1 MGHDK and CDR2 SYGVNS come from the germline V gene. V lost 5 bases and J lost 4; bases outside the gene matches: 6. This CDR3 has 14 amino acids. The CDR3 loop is CASSPGDRITEAFF. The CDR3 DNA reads TGTGCCAGCAGTCCCGGGGACAGGATCACTGAAGCTTTCTTT.

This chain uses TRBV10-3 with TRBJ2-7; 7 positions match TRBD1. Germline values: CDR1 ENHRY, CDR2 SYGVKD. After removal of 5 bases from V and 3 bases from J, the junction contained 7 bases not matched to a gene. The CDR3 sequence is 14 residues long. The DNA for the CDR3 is TGTGCCATCAGTCGGGGACAGCAGGACTACGAGCAGTACTTC. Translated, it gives CAISRGQQDYEQYF.

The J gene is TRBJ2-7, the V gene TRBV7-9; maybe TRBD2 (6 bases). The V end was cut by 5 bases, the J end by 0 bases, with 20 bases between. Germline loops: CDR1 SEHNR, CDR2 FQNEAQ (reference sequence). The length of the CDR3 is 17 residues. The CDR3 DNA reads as TGTGCCAGCAGCCCGTCGGGATACGGACTACCCTCCTACGAGCAGTACTTC. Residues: CASSPSGYGLPSYEQYF.

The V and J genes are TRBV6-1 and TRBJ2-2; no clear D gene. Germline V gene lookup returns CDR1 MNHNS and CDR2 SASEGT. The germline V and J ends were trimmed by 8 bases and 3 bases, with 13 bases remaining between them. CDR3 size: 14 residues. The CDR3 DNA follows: TGTGCCAGCGGTCCCCAGTTGGACACCGGGGAGCTGTTTTTT. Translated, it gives CASGPQLDTGELFF.

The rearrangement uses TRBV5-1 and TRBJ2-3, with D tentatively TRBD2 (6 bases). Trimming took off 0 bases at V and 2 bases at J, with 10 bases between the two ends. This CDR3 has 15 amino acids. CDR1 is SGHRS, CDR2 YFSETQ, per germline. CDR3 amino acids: CASSLEGTFTDTQYF. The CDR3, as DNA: TGCGCCAGCAGCTTGGAAGGGACTTTCACAGATACGCAGTATTTT.

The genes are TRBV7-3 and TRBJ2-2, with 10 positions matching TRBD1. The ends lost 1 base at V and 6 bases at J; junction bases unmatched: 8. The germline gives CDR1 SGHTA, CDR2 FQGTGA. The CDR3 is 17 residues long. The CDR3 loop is CASSLSSGTGAAGELFF. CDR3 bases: TGTGCCAGCAGCTTAAGTTCTGGGACAGGGGCCGCCGGGGAGCTGTTTTTT.

The CDR3 nucleotides are TGTGCCAGCTCACTAACATCCGGGACAGGAAATGAGCAGTTCTTC. As protein: CASSLTSGTGNEQFF. The J gene is TRBJ2-1, the V gene TRBV18, with 8 bases matching TRBD1. Trimming took 4 bases from V and 7 from J; bases not matched to a gene: 9. CDR1 is KGHSH, CDR2 LQKENI, per germline. The CDR3 totals 15 residues.

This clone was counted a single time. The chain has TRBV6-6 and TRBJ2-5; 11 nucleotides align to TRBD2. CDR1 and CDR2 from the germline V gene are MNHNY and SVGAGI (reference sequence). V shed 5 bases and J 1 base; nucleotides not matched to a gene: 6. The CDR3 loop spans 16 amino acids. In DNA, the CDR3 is TGTGCCAGCAGTCGCGGACTAGCGGGTCTCCAAGAGACCCAGTACTTC. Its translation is CASSRGLAGLQETQYF.

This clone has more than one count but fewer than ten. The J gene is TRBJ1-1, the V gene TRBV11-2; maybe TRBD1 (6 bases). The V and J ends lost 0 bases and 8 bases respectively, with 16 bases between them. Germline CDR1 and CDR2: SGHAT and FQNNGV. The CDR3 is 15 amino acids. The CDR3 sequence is CASSLDPVLRGEAFF. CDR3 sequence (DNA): TGTGCCAGCAGCTTAGACCCGGTCCTAAGGGGGGAAGCTTTCTTT.